This TCR beta chain appears in the sequencing data of a study of preoperative IRX-2 immunotherapy in early breast cancer. As to treatment: preoperative locoregional IRX-2 cytokine immunotherapy. Patients received preoperative, locoregional IRX-2 cytokine immunotherapy in a phase Ib study. Sequenced by immunoSEQ multiplex PCR; TCRdb stores in-frame clones only, minus some. The sample records about 24,000 clones, roughly 90% being singletons. The CDR3 consists of 14 residues. CDR1 and CDR2 from the germline V gene are SNHLY and FYNNEI. Germline trimming cut 6 bases from V and 1 base from J; bases unmatched to any gene: 2.

The J gene is TRBJ2-2, the V gene TRBV2, with 7 bases lining up with TRBD2. The sequence was collected from a human donor with breast cancer. This specimen consisted of tumor tissue, obtained after IRX-2 immunotherapy. CDR3 protein: CASSGTKNTGELFF. The CDR3 bases are TGTGCCAGCAGCGGGACTAAGAACACCGGGGAGCTGTTTTTT.